The 13 T cell receptor beta chains given below trace back to one sample, sequenced in a study of OX40 agonist ivuxolimab in advanced cancers. The table came from immunoSEQ multiplex PCR; TCRdb's copy has only in-frame clones and leaves some out. The table includes some 50,000 clones, around 90% detected once. This sample comprised CD4+ or CD8+ T cells sorted from blood, obtained in a trial of the OX40 agonist ivuxolimab. The receptors originated from an adult with an advanced solid tumor such as melanoma, head and neck, liver or kidney cancer.

This clone has ten or more counts. J is TRBJ1-6 and V is TRBV6-4; no clear D gene. Trimming cost V 8 bases and J 7 bases, with 15 bases left between them. The CDR3 contains 14 residues. The V gene's germline CDR1 is MRHNA and CDR2 SNTAGT. DNA for the CDR3: TGTGCCAGCGCCCCAAAGGGTGGGAATTCACCCCTCCACTTT. Translation: CASAPKGGNSPLHF.

The CDR3 loop reads CASSLERGTGELFF. The DNA for the CDR3 is TGTGCCAGCAGCTTAGAGCGGGGCACCGGGGAGCTGTTTTTT. The chain carries TRBV11-2 and TRBJ2-2; maybe TRBD2 (6 bases). With 0 bases removed from V and 4 bases from J, the gap between germline ends came to 6 bases. The germline gives CDR1 SGHAT, CDR2 FQNNGV. The CDR3 sequence is 14 residues long.

The chain uses TRBV10-1 and TRBJ2-7, with 7 bases fitting TRBD1. Losses at the gene ends were 3 bases for V and 3 bases for J; bases not matched to a gene: 5. This CDR3 comprises 14 residues. Germline assignment: CDR1 WNHNN and CDR2 SYGVQD (reference sequence). The CDR3 coding sequence is TGCGCCAGCAGTGAAGGGACAGCCAACTACGAGCAGTACTTC. It codes for CASSEGTANYEQYF.

This chain uses TRBV6-6 with TRBJ1-1, with TRBD1 as a possible D gene (6 bases). CDR3 length equals 14 residues. V was pared by 4 bases and J by 1 base, with 10 bases between. Germline lookup yields CDR1 MNHNY and CDR2 SVGAGI (reference sequence). CDR3 bases: TGTGCCAGCAGTTCCGGGACACAGAACACTGAAGCTTTCTTT. This sequence encodes CASSSGTQNTEAFF.

The genes are TRBV4-3 and TRBJ1-4; 8 bases are a match to TRBD1. The germline V gene has CDR1 LGHNA and CDR2 YSLEER. The CDR3 is 18 residues long. V lost 5 bases and J lost 2; bases outside the gene matches: 13. CDR3 sequence (DNA): TGCGCCAGCAGCGACAGGGGACTCCTGCATTCGACTAATGAAAAACTGTTTTTT. Translating it yields CASSDRGLLHSTNEKLFF.

The chain has TRBV23-1 and TRBJ2-1; TRBD2 aligns across 9 bases. TRBV23-1 is filed as an ORF, its function uncertain. CDR3 size: 17 residues. The junction had 13 bases not matched to a gene; V was cut back by 3 bases and J by 7 bases. The CDR3 nucleotides read TGCGCCAGCAGTCAGTCCGATAGCGGGAGACGAGGGAATGAGCAGTTCTTC. Translated, it gives CASSQSDSGRRGNEQFF.

This chain joins TRBV27 and TRBJ2-5, with 12 bases lining up with TRBD2. The CDR3 runs to 15 residues. V was clipped by 6 bases and J by 5 bases; unmatched bases: 7. From germline, CDR1 is MNHEY and CDR2 SMNVEV (reference sequence). CDR3 residues: CASSLAGGSGETQYF. The CDR3 nucleotides read TGTGCCAGCAGCCTAGCGGGAGGGTCGGGGGAGACCCAGTACTTC.

This chain links TRBV10-3 with TRBJ2-7; TRBD2 matches at 8 bases. V shed 5 bases and J 4 bases; nucleotides not matched to a gene: 1. This CDR3 has 12 amino acids. Germline V gene lookup returns CDR1 ENHRY and CDR2 SYGVKD. This chain's CDR3 is CAISPGGYEQYF. In DNA form, the CDR3 reads TGTGCCATCAGTCCGGGGGGGTACGAGCAGTACTTC.

The chain links TRBV11-3 to TRBJ2-7; D perhaps matches TRBD1 (5 bases). Germline assignment: CDR1 SGHNT and CDR2 YENEEA. Trimming left V 1 base short and J 1 base short, with 11 bases between. CDR3 length: 15 amino acids. The CDR3 nucleotides are TGTGCCAGCAGCTTAGGGGCAGGGTCGTCCTACGAGCAGTACTTC. Protein product: CASSLGAGSSYEQYF.

This rearrangement joins TRBV4-1 to TRBJ2-5; possibly TRBD2 for D (6 bases). The J call is doubtful: the DNA matches TRBJ2-7 better. Germline CDR1 reads MGHRA; CDR2 reads YSYEKL. This CDR3 contains 12 residues. The CDR3 protein is CASRGGRDEQYF. In nucleotides, the CDR3 is TGCGCCAGCAGGGGGGGTAGGGACGAGCAGTACTTC.

The chain joins TRBV6-5 to TRBJ2-7, with 9 bases that match TRBD2. The germline V gene has CDR1 MNHEY and CDR2 SVGAGI. The CDR3 covers 15 residues. J gave up 1 base and V 2 bases, and 3 bases lay outside the gene matches. CDR3 coding DNA: TGTGCCAGCAGTTACGGTAGCGGGAGTTCCTACGAGCAGTACTTC. As protein: CASSYGSGSSYEQYF.

This clone is a singleton in its sample. The chain recombines TRBV19 with TRBJ1-1; the match to TRBD1 covers 8 bases. The J segment lost 2 bases and the V segment lost 5 bases, leaving 7 bases of the junction unmatched. Germline loops: CDR1 LNHDA, CDR2 SQIVND (reference sequence). The CDR3 spans 15 residues. The CDR3 spells CASSLRTGLNTEAFF. The CDR3 DNA reads TGTGCCAGTAGTTTAAGGACAGGGCTAAACACTGAAGCTTTCTTT.

V and J are TRBV7-9 and TRBJ2-3, with TRBD2 as a possible D gene (7 bases). Trimming left V 5 bases short and J 0 bases short, with 21 bases between. Germline V gene lookup returns CDR1 SEHNR and CDR2 FQNEAQ (reference sequence). The length of the CDR3 is 18 residues. The CDR3 is CASSNPVGRGLSTDTQYF. Here the CDR3 DNA reads TGTGCCAGCAGCAACCCGGTCGGGCGGGGGCTTAGCACAGATACGCAGTATTTT.